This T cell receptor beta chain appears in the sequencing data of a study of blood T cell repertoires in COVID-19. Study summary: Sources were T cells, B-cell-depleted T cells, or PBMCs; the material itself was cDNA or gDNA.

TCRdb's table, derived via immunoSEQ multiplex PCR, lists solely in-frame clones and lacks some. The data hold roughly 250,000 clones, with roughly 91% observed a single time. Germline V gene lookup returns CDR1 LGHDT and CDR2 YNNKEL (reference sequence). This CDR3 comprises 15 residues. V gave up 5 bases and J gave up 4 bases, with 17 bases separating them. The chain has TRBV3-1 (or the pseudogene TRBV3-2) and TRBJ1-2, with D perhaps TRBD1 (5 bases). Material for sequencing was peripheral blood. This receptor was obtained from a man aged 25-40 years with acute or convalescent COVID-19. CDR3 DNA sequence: TGTGCCAGCAGCTCAACCCCCGGGGGAGGCTATGGCTACACCTTC. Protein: CASSSTPGGGYGYTF.